This T cell receptor beta chain was captured by sequencing in a study of vaccination effects on CD4 cells after COVID-19. Trimming took 4 bases from V and 0 from J, leaving 16 bases between them. Germline V lookup: CDR1 SGHRS, CDR2 YFSETQ. The CDR3 has 16 amino acids. Points on this clone: Its matching antigen is unknown.

Viral peptide pool expansion of antigen-specific CD4+ T cells preceded sequencing in the ViraFEST assay. CD4+ T cell isolation took place after approximately 11 days of culture. The person was diagnosed with PCR-confirmed SARS-CoV-2 infection between March and December 2020. They grew over 1.5 million PBMC in each well, adding 7.5 to 10 IU/ml IL-2 and approximately 10 ug/ml peptides. Profiling relied on immunoSEQ multiplex PCR, and the TCRdb table lists in-frame clones only, not all of them. This table has 20,000 to 30,000 clones, roughly three quarters appearing once. The source of this sequence is a human donor who had a prior SARS-CoV-2 infection. This chain connects TRBV5-1 to TRBJ1-1, with a weak D call TRBD1 (5 bases). Sample: CD4+ T cells from PBMCs cultured with SARS-CoV-2 spike peptides, taken before COVID-19 vaccination. CDR3 sequence: CASSVGPGGMNTEAFF. The CDR3 DNA is TGCGCCAGCAGCGTAGGGCCTGGGGGGATGAACACTGAAGCTTTCTTT. Using reference TRBV5-1 and TRBJ1-1 for the parts outside the CDR3, the full variable domain is KAGVTQTPRYLIKTRGQQVTLSCSPISGHRSVSWYQQTPGQGLQFLFEYFSETQRNKGNFPGRFSGRQFSNSRSEMNVSTLELGDSALYLCASSVGPGGMNTEAFFGQGTRLTVV.